This T cell receptor (beta chain) stems from a study of shared clonotypes between healthy human individuals. Study information: For every donor, three CD4 naive, three CD4 memory, two CD8 naive and one CD8 memory plates were used.

The ends were cut back, 8 bases at V and 0 bases at J, with 11 bases in the middle. The CDR3 loop spans 13 amino acids. Germline V lookup: CDR1 MNHEY, CDR2 SVGAGI. Original data processing: ImmunoSEQ sequences covered only the junction and lacked quality scores; filtering therefore differed. TCRdb's table, derived via immunoSEQ multiplex PCR, lists solely in-frame clones and lacks some. The D gene and trimming were derived from the DNA, and the V and J assignments and clone size from that table. The data hold about 2 million clones, with around 96% observed a single time. The naive CD8 fraction comprised CD45RO-negative cells positively selected for CCR7 and excluded terminally differentiated effector memory CD45RA+ cells. Healthy adults negative for HIV, lacking recent acute infections or vaccinations, served as donors.

The chain combines TRBV6-5 with TRBJ2-7; D may be TRBD2 (5 bases). The material sequenced was naive CD8+ T cells sorted from blood. The source is a man aged 18 to 29 in good health. The CDR3 DNA reads TGTGCCAGCGGGAGCCGTAGCTCCTACGAGCAGTACTTC. It is translated as CASGSRSSYEQYF.